The clone carrying this T cell receptor (beta chain) was recorded once. Its target is unknown. Assay: immunoSEQ multiplex PCR; the TCRdb copy retains only in-frame clones and omits some. The sample has approximately 2.4 million clones; around 95% are singletons. Caucasian adults living in Nashville, Tennessee, provided all samples. The data are from a study of shared clonotypes between healthy human individuals. Study findings and constraints: Estimated clonotype richness was generally higher in naive than memory subsets.

With 5 bases removed from V and 5 bases from J, the gap between germline ends came to 10 bases. There are 12 residues in the CDR3. Germline V gene data show CDR1 as MNHEY and CDR2 as SMNVEV (reference sequence). The genes are TRBV27 and TRBJ2-7, with unresolved D. The source is a man aged 18 to 30 in good health. Source material: naive CD4+ T cells sorted from blood. As for subset: CD45RA+ positively selected. The CDR3 DNA reads as TGTGCCAGCAGTGAAGTTGGGAACGAGCAGTACTTC. Translation gives CASSEVGNEQYF.